The rows below give T cell receptor beta chains drawn from one sample of a study of cytomegalovirus exposure and HLA in healthy donors. TCRdb's copy holds only in-frame clones and misses some; the assay was immunoSEQ multiplex PCR. Of a few hundred thousand clones detected, about 90% appear once; the ten largest clones hold more than 10%. The sequenced material came from PBMCs. Receptors originate from a man between 18 and 29 years old in good health and CMV-seropositive. The CDR3 runs from the conserved cysteine through the conserved F or W. D genes are given only for firm matches.

V	length	D	J	CDR3	DNA
TRBV6-1	13	TRBD1	TRBJ1-5	CASRLQGDQPQHF	TGTGCCAGCAGACTCCAGGGGGATCAGCCCCAGCATTTT
TRBV28	16	TRBD1	TRBJ2-7	CASRPRPGTGYYEQYF	TGTGCCAGCAGACCCCGTCCCGGGACAGGGTACTACGAGCAGTACTTC
TRBV5-4	15	.	TRBJ2-7	CASSPGGIARYEQYF	TGTGCCAGCAGCCCCGGGGGAATAGCGCGGTACGAGCAGTACTTC
TRBV6-1	15	.	TRBJ1-4	CASTDTTEAGEKLFF	TGTGCCAGCACGGATACGACGGAGGCCGGTGAAAAACTGTTTTTT
TRBV11-2	15	TRBD2	TRBJ2-3	CASSLTSYNTGTQYF	TGTGCCAGCAGCTTGACTAGCTACAATACGGGTACGCAGTATTTT
TRBV2	15	.	TRBJ2-7	CASSEGWTATYEQYF	TGTGCCAGCAGTGAAGGGTGGACAGCTACCTACGAGCAGTACTTC
TRBV27	15	.	TRBJ2-1	CASNTIGGGNNEQFF	TGTGCCAGCAACACCATCGGTGGAGGGAACAATGAGCAGTTCTTC
TRBV9	14	.	TRBJ2-7	CASSAGPYGYEQYF	TGTGCCAGCAGTGCGGGACCGTATGGGTACGAGCAGTACTTC
TRBV25-1	15	.	TRBJ2-3	CASSDRGRDTDTQYF	TGTGCCAGCAGTGACAGGGGCAGGGACACAGATACGCAGTATTTT
TRBV18	13	.	TRBJ2-7	CASSHTVAYEQYF	TGTGCCAGCTCACATACAGTAGCCTACGAGCAGTACTTC
TRBV6-5	14	TRBD1	TRBJ2-5	CASSHRTGKETQYF	TGTGCCAGCAGCCATCGGACAGGGAAAGAGACCCAGTACTTC
TRBV4-2	13	TRBD2	TRBJ2-1	CASSRAGEEEQFF	TGTGCCAGCAGCCGGGCGGGAGAGGAGGAGCAGTTCTTC
TRBV5-6	11	.	TRBJ1-1	CASSLFQEAFF	TGTGCCAGCAGCTTGTTTCAGGAAGCTTTCTTT
TRBV6-6	15	.	TRBJ2-3	CASTPSGTPTDTQYF	TGTGCCAGCACTCCGAGCGGTACCCCCACAGATACGCAGTATTTT
TRBV11-2	12	.	TRBJ2-7	CASSILSYEQYF	TGTGCCAGCAGCATTCTTTCGTACGAGCAGTACTTC
TRBV19	15	.	TRBJ1-4	CASSTQQQTNEKLFF	TGTGCCAGTAGTACACAACAACAGACTAATGAAAAACTGTTTTTT
TRBV5-1	15	.	TRBJ2-3	CASSLDNADTDTQYF	TGCGCCAGCAGCTTGGATAACGCTGACACAGATACGCAGTATTTT
TRBV7-6	15	.	TRBJ1-3	CASSLGGLGGNTIYF	TGTGCCAGCAGCTTGGGGGGGCTAGGTGGAAACACCATATATTTT
TRBV11-2	15	.	TRBJ2-3	CASSLTGTFTDTQYF	TGTGCCAGCAGCTTAACAGGGACCTTCACAGATACGCAGTATTTT
TRBV19	16	TRBD1	TRBJ1-5	CASSIGDREFNQPQHF	TGTGCCAGTAGTATCGGGGACAGGGAGTTCAATCAGCCCCAGCATTTT
TRBV6-1	14	TRBD2	TRBJ2-7	CASSELAGGHEQYF	TGTGCCAGCAGTGAACTAGCGGGAGGGCACGAGCAGTACTTC
TRBV10-2	13	.	TRBJ2-7	CASRGPGGGEQYF	TGCGCCAGCAGGGGCCCCGGAGGAGGCGAGCAGTACTTC